This TCR beta chain was sequenced during a study of metastatic and nonmetastatic thyroid tumors. TCRdb ran MiXCR on the PCR reads. Altogether about 92,000 clones are present, about 16% being singletons, with the ten largest covering 3.6%. This clone was found many times. All patients were untreated before thyroid surgery. The CDR3 has 14 amino acids. Germline V lookup: CDR1 ENHRY, CDR2 SYGVKD. Losses at the gene ends were 7 bases for V and 5 bases for J; bases not matched to a gene: 10. Sequences were obtained from blood. The source is a female donor with papillary thyroid cancer or a benign thyroid nodule (not recorded which). Some clones in this sample may be carry-over from other donors' samples. The chain joins TRBV10-3 to TRBJ1-1; 7 bases align to TRBD1. The DNA for the CDR3 is TGTGCCATCACGAACGACAGGGTAGGGACTGAAGCTTTCTTT. Protein product: CAITNDRVGTEAFF.